These 5 T cell receptor beta chains were sequenced from one sample in a study of control samples from healthy donors and cancer patients. This table comes from immunoSEQ multiplex PCR, and its TCRdb copy is limited to in-frame clones, with some not included. Found here are 150,000 to 200,000 clones, about 91% of them singletons; the top ten hold more than 1.5%. The material sequenced was blood. The receptors come from a man aged 18 to 35 in good health.

Turning to this clone: The junction does not match germline at one end; this may be a read error. V and J are TRBV5-6 and TRBJ1-4; TRBD1 matches 9 bases. The CDR3 is made up of 12 amino acids. Looked up from germline, CDR1 is SGHDT and CDR2 is YYEEEE. DNA of the CDR3: TGTGCCAGCAGCTTCACAGGGGGCGCGGGCGTTTTT. Amino acid sequence: CASSFTGGAGVF.

This clone has a handful of counts. The chain joins TRBV7-6 to TRBJ1-2; 8 nucleotides agree with TRBD1. Trimming cost V 1 base and J 7 bases; bases outside gene matches: 8. The germline gives CDR1 SGHVS, CDR2 FNYEAQ. The CDR3 covers 15 residues. The CDR3 DNA reads TGTGCCAGCAGCTTAGAGCCCCAGGGGGCGGGTGGCTACACCTTC. This codes for CASSLEPQGAGGYTF.

The J gene is TRBJ2-7, the V gene TRBV10-2; D remains unclear. In germline, CDR1 is WSHSY, CDR2 SAAADI. The CDR3 runs to 13 residues. Trimming cost V 3 bases and J 5 bases, with 11 bases left between them. The CDR3 reads CASSETDPHEQYF. The CDR3 region has the DNA TGCGCCAGCAGTGAAACGGACCCCCACGAGCAGTACTTC.

This clone was recorded a few times. This sequence joins TRBV7-2 and TRBJ2-7; 7 bases are a match to TRBD1. The CDR3 spans 14 residues. Per the germline V gene, CDR1 is SGHTA and CDR2 is FQGNSA. V was clipped by 5 bases and J by 3 bases; unmatched bases: 7. This CDR3 is CASSVSRDSYEQYF. CDR3 DNA sequence: TGTGCCAGCAGCGTTAGCCGGGACAGCTACGAGCAGTACTTC. Full variable domain (remainder filled in from reference TRBV7-2 and TRBJ2-7): GAGVSQSPSNKVTEKGKDVELRCDPISGHTALYWYRQSLGQGLEFLIYFQGNSAPDKSGLPSDRFSAERTGGSVSTLTIQRTQQEDSAVYLCASSVSRDSYEQYFGPGTRLTVT.

The chain uses TRBV30 and TRBJ1-5; no firm D call. V was trimmed by 0 bases and J by 2 bases, leaving 11 bases between them. Germline V gene data show CDR1 as GTSNPN and CDR2 as SVGIG (reference sequence). The CDR3 has 15 residues. The CDR3: CAWSVVGGGNQPQHF. The DNA for the CDR3 is TGTGCCTGGAGTGTAGTGGGAGGAGGCAATCAGCCCCAGCATTTT. The variable domain in full, with the rest retrieved from reference TRBV30 and TRBJ1-5, is SQTIHQWPATLVQPVGSPLSLECTVEGTSNPNLYWYRQAAGRGLQLLFYSVGIGQISSEVPQNLSASRPQDRQFILSSKKLLLSDSGFYLCAWSVVGGGNQPQHFGDGTRLSIL.